Included here is one T cell receptor beta chain sequence, with context. The V end lost 3 bases, the J end lost 4 bases, and 9 bases lay between the germline ends. This CDR3 is 13 amino acids long. The germline CDR1 and CDR2 sequences are PRHDT and FYEKMQ (reference sequence). The data were produced by immunoSEQ multiplex PCR, yet TCRdb's version contains in-frame clones alone and is incomplete. The data hold about 62,000 clones, with approximately 95% observed a single time. The data originate from a study of cytomegalovirus exposure and HLA in healthy donors. The sequenced material came from PBMCs. The V gene is TRBV13, the J gene TRBJ2-5; D is possibly TRBD1 (5 bases). This receptor was identified in a woman between 18 and 29 years old in good health and CMV-seropositive. The CDR3 loop is CASSFLRAETQYF. The CDR3 DNA follows: TGTGCCAGCAGCTTTCTCAGGGCAGAGACCCAGTACTTC.